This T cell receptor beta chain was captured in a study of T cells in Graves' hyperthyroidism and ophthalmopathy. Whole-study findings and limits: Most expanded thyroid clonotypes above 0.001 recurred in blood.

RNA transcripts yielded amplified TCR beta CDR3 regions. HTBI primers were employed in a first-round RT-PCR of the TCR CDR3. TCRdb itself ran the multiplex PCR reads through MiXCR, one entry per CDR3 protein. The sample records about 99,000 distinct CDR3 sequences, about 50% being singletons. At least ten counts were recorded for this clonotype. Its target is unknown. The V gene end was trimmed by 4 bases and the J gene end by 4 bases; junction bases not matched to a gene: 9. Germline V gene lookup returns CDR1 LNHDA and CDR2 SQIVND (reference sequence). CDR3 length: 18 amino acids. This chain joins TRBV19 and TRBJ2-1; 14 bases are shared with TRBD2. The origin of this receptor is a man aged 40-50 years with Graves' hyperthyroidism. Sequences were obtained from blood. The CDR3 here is CASSNYRTSGGLYNEQFF. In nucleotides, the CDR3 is TGTGCCAGTAGTAACTACCGGACTAGCGGGGGGCTTTACAATGAGCAGTTCTTC.